The 8 T cell receptor beta chains below all came from one sample that was sequenced in a study of CD8+ T cells in alopecia areata (dated by TCRdb to about 2018). The meaning of the sample's time point label: less than five weeks on oral tofacitinib. Per the publication, the treatment or condition label means: oral pan-JAK inhibitor, 5-10 mg twice daily. The library was produced with the immunoSEQ multiplex PCR assay. RNA was extracted from all samples and reverse transcribed into cDNA as template for TCR sequencing. Imported from immuneACCESS, the table was reduced by TCRdb to in-frame sequences with V and J called. These copies leave out some clones; in studies compared against another copy, an unresolved V gene accounts for under half, and the cause of the remainder is not known. The sample profile shows around 150,000 clones; roughly 82% of them were found once. Together, the top ten hold just under 25% of the sample.

The sample was CD8+ T cells sorted from blood, taken at week 4, from a patient treated with tofacitinib. These receptors were collected from a human donor with alopecia areata.

The chain joins TRBV27 to TRBJ2-7; D is perhaps TRBD1 (7 bases). V lost 0 bases and J lost 2, with 11 bases in between. Germline V gene data show CDR1 as MNHEY and CDR2 as SMNVEV (reference sequence). The CDR3 covers 15 residues. The DNA of the CDR3 is TGTGCCAGCAGTTTATCCGCGGGGACAGCCTACGAGCAGTACTTC. It is translated as CASSLSAGTAYEQYF.

The chain links TRBV29-1 to TRBJ2-5, with a weak D call TRBD1 (6 bases). The CDR3 length is 14 residues. CDR1 is SQVTM, CDR2 ANQGSEA, per germline. V lost 0 bases and J 7 bases, leaving 15 bases between the germline ends. The CDR3 loop reads CSVEDRQVLVTQYF. Written as DNA, the CDR3 is TGCAGCGTTGAAGATCGACAGGTCCTGGTGACCCAGTACTTC.

This chain links TRBV5-1 with TRBJ2-7; TRBD1 aligns across 12 bases. Germline loops: CDR1 SGHRS, CDR2 YFSETQ. Germline trimming cut 4 bases from V and 1 base from J; bases unmatched to any gene: 6. This CDR3 has 16 amino acids. CDR3 DNA sequence: TGCGCCAGCAGCAGGGGACAGGGGGCGCCGTCCTACGAGCAGTACTTC. Its translation is CASSRGQGAPSYEQYF.

This clone occurred a few times. The rearrangement uses TRBV29-1 and TRBJ2-7; D gene ambiguous. CDR3 length: 15 residues. Trimming removed 5 bases at V and 1 base at J, with 18 bases between. The V gene's germline CDR1 is SQVTM and CDR2 ANQGSEA. The CDR3 bases are TGCAGCGTTCTTATGAGTGGGGAACAGTCCTACGAGCAGTACTTC. Encoded protein: CSVLMSGEQSYEQYF.

V usage is TRBV4-1 and J usage is TRBJ1-1, with D perhaps TRBD1 (5 bases). Germline V gene lookup returns CDR1 MGHRA and CDR2 YSYEKL. The ends were cut back, 4 bases at V and 1 base at J, with 10 bases in the middle. The CDR3 length is 14 residues. The DNA for the CDR3 is TGCGCCAGCAGCCGTTCCGGGGCGAACACTGAAGCTTTCTTT. This translates into CASSRSGANTEAFF.

The V call is TRBV6-1, the J call TRBJ2-2; no reliable D call. The CDR3 contains 12 residues. Trimming cost V 7 bases and J 7 bases, with 10 bases left between them. CDR1 is MNHNS and CDR2 is SASEGT in the germline V gene. CDR3 in DNA: TGTGCCAGCATCCCGGAAGTCGGGGAGCTGTTTTTT. Amino acid sequence: CASIPEVGELFF.

The gene calls are TRBV2 and TRBJ2-1; unclear D gene. V was cut by 6 bases and J by 12 bases, with 15 bases left in between. CDR3 size: 12 residues. CDR1 and CDR2 (germline): SNHLY, FYNNEI. DNA for the CDR3: TGTGCCAGCAGCATTCCGGTCGGCCGGCAGTTCTTC. Translation gives CASSIPVGRQFF. The whole variable domain, filled in from reference TRBV2 and TRBJ2-1, reads EPEVTQTPSHQVTQMGQEVILRCVPISNHLYFYWYRQILGQKVEFLVSFYNNEISEKSEIFDDQFSVERPDGSNFTLKIRSTKLEDSAMYFCASSIPVGRQFFGPGTRLTVL.

This clone was recorded a few times. The J gene is TRBJ2-5, the V gene TRBV14; a possible D gene is TRBD2 (5 bases). Germline V gives CDR1 SGHDN, CDR2 FVKESK. The V gene lost 1 base and the J gene lost 7 bases, with 7 bases spanning the gap. This CDR3 spans 12 amino acids. The CDR3 DNA follows: TGTGCCAGCAGCCAAGCCCGGGGGACCCAGTACTTC. Amino acid sequence: CASSQARGTQYF.